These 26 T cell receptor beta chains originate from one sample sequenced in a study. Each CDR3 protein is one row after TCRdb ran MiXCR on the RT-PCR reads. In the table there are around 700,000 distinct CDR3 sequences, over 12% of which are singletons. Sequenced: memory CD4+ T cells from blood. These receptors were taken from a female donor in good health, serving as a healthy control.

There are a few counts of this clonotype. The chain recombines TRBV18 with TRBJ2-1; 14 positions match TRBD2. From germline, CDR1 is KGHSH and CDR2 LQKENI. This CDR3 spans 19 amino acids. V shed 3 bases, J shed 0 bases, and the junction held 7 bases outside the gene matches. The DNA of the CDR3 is TGTGCCAGCTCACCTAGGACTAGCGGGGGGACCTACTCCTACAATGAGCAGTTCTTC. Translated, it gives CASSPRTSGGTYSYNEQFF. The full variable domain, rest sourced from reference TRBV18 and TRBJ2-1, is NAGVMQNPRHLVRRRGQEARLRCSPMKGHSHVYWYRQLPEEGLKFMVYLQKENIIDESGMPKERFSAEFPKEGPSILRIQQVVRGDSAAYFCASSPRTSGGTYSYNEQFFGPGTRLTVL.

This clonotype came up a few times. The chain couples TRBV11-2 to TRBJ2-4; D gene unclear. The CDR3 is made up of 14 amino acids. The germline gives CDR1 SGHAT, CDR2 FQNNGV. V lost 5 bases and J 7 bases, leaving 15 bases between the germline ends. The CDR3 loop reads CASSPGNRGNIQYF. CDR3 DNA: TGTGCCAGCAGCCCGGGCAACCGTGGGAACATTCAGTACTTC.

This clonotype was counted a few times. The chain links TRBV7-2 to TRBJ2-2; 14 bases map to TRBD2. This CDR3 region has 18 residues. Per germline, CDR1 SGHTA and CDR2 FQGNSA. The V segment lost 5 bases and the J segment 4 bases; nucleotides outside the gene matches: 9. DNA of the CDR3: TGTGCCAGCAGCCCGCCGGGACTAGCGGGAGTGGGCACCGGGGAGCTGTTTTTT. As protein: CASSPPGLAGVGTGELFF.

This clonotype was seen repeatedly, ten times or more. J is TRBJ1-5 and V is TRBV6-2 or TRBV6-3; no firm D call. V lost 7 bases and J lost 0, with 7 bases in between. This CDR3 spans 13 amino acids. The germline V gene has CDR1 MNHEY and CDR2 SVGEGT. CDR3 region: CASTEYSNQPQHF. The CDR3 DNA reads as TGTGCCAGCACCGAGTATAGCAATCAGCCCCAGCATTTT.

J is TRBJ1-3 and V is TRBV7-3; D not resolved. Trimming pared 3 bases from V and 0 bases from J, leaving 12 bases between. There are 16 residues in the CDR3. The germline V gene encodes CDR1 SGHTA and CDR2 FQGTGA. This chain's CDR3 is CASSFLTRSSGNTIYF. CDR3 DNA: TGTGCCAGCAGCTTCCTGACACGGAGCTCTGGAAACACCATATATTTT.

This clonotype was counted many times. Here the CDR3 reads CASEDGQLGETQYF. CDR3 sequence (DNA): TGTGCCAGCGAGGACGGACAGCTCGGGGAGACCCAGTACTTC. J is TRBJ2-5 and V is TRBV6-1, with D perhaps TRBD1 (6 bases). Trimming took off 8 bases at V and 5 bases at J, with 18 bases between the two ends. Germline CDR1 is MNHNS and CDR2 is SASEGT. The CDR3 has 14 residues.

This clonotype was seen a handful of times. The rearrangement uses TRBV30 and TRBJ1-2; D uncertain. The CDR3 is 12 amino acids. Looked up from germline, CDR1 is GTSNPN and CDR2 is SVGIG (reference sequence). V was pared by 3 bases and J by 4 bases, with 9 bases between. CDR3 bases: TGTGCCTGGAGGATAGACCTCTATGGCTACACCTTC. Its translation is CAWRIDLYGYTF.

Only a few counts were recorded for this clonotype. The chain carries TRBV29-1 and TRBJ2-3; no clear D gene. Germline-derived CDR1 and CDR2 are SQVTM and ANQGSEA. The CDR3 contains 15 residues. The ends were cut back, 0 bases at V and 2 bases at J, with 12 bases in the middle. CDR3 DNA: TGCAGCGTTGAAGACCCAGCTCGGTTCACAGATACGCAGTATTTT. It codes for CSVEDPARFTDTQYF.

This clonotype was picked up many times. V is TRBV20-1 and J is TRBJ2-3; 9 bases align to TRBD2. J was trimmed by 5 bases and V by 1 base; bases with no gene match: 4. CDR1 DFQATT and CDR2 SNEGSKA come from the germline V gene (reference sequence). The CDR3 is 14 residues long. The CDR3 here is CSARVAGARDTQYF. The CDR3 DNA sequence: TGCAGTGCTAGAGTAGCGGGGGCGCGAGATACGCAGTATTTT.

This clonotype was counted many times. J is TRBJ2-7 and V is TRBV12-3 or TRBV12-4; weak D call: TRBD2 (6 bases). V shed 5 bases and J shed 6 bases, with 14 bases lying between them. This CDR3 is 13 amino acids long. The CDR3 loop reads CASSPGGLFEQYF. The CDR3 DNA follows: TGTGCCAGCAGTCCCGGGGGACTCTTCGAGCAGTACTTC.

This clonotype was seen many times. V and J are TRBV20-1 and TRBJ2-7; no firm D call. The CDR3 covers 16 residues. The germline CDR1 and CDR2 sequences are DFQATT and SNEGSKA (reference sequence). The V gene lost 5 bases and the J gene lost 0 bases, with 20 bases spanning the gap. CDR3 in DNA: TGCAGTGCTCCCAGAGCAGGCCTTAGATTCTCCTACGAGCAGTACTTC. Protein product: CSAPRAGLRFSYEQYF.

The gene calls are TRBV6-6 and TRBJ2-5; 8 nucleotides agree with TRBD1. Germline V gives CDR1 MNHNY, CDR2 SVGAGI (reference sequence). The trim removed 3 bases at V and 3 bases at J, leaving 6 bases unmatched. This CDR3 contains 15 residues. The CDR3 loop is CASSYSDREKETQYF. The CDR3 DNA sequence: TGTGCCAGCAGTTATTCGGACAGGGAAAAAGAGACCCAGTACTTC.

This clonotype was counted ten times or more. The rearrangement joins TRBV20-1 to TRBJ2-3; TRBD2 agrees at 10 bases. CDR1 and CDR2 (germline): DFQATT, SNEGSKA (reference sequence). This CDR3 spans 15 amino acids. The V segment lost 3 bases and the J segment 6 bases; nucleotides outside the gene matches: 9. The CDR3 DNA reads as TGCAGTGCTAGTTTCGGGACTAGCGTAAGGGATACGCAGTATTTT. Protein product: CSASFGTSVRDTQYF.

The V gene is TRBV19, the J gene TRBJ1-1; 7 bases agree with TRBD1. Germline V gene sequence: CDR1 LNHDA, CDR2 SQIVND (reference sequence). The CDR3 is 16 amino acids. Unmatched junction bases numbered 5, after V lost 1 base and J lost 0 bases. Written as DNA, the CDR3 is TGTGCCAGTAGTATAGCTCGGACAGGAGTGAACACTGAAGCTTTCTTT. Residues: CASSIARTGVNTEAFF.

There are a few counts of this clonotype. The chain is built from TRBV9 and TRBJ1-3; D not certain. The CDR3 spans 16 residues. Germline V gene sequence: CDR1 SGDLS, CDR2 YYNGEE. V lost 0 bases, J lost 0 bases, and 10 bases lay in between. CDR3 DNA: TGTGCCAGCAGCGTAGGAGCACGAGACTCTGGAAACACCATATATTTT. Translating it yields CASSVGARDSGNTIYF.

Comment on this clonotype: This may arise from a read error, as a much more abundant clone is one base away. CDR3 DNA sequence: TGTGCCAGCAGCTTAGTACAGGTCCAAGAGACCCAGTACTTC. It yields the protein CASSLVQVQETQYF. The J gene is TRBJ2-5, the V gene TRBV7-2; possible D gene TRBD1, 5 bases. The CDR3 covers 14 residues. CDR1 and CDR2 (germline): SGHTA, FQGNSA. V was clipped by 1 base and J by 1 base, with 7 bases between them.

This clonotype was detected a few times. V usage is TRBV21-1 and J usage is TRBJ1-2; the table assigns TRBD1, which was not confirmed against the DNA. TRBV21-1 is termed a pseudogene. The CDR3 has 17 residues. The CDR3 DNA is TGTGCCAGCAGCAAACTCCGGGACAGGGGCGCTAACTATGGCTACACCTTC. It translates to CASSKLRDRGANYGYTF.

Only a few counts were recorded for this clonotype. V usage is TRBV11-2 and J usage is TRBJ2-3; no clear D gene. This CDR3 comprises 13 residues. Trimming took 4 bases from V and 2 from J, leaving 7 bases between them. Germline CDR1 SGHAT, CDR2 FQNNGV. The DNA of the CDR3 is TGTGCCAGCAGCTCGGACCTCACAGATACGCAGTATTTT. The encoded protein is CASSSDLTDTQYF.

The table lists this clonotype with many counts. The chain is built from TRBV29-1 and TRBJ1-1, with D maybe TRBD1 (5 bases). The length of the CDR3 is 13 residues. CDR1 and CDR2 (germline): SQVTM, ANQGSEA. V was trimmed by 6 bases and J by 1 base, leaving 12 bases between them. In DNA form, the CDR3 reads TGCAGCGTCAGCCAGGGCCAGAACACTGAAGCTTTCTTT. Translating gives CSVSQGQNTEAFF.

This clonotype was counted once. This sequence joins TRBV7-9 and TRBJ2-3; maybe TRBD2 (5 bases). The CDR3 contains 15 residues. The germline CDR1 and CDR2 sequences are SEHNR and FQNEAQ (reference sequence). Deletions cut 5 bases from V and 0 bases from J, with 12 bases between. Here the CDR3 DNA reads TGTGCCAGCAGCCTACTAGAGGCTAGCACAGATACGCAGTATTTT. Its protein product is CASSLLEASTDTQYF.

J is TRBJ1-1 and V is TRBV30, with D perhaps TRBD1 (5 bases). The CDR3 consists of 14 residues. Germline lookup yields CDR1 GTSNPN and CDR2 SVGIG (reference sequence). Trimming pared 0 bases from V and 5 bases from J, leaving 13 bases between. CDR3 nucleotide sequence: TGTGCCTGGAGTGTGCAGGGCAGTAAGACTGAAGCTTTCTTT. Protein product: CAWSVQGSKTEAFF.

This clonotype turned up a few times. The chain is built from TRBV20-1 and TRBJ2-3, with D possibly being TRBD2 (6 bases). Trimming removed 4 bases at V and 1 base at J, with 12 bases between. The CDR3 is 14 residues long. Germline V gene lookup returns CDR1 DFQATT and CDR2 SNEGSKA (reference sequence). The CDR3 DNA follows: TGCAGTGCTAAATTAGCGGATGGCACAGATACGCAGTATTTT. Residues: CSAKLADGTDTQYF.

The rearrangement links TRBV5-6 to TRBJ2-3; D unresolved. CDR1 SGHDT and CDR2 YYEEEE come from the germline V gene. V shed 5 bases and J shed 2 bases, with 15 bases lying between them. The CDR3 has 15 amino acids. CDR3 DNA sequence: TGTGCCAGCAGTTACCAGGCTTTGGACACAGATACGCAGTATTTT. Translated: CASSYQALDTDTQYF.

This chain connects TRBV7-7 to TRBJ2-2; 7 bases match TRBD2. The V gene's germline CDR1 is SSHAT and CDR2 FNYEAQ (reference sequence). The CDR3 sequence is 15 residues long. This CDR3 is CASGPGYRGTGELFF. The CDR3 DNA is TGTGCTAGCGGGCCGGGATATAGGGGAACCGGGGAGCTGTTTTTT.

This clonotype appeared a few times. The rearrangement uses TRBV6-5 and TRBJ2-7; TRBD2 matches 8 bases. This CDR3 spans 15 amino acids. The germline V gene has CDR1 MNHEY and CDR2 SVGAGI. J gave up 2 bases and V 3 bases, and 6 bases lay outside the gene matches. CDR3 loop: CASSYRAGDTYEQYF. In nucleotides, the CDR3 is TGTGCCAGCAGTTATCGAGCGGGAGATACCTACGAGCAGTACTTC.

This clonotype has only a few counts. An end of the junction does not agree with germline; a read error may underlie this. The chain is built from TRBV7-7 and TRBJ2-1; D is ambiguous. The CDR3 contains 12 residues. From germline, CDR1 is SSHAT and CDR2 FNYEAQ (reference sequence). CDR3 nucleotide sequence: TGTGCTAGCAGCTTAGAGATGGGTGAGCAGTTCTTC. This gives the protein CASSLEMGEQFF.